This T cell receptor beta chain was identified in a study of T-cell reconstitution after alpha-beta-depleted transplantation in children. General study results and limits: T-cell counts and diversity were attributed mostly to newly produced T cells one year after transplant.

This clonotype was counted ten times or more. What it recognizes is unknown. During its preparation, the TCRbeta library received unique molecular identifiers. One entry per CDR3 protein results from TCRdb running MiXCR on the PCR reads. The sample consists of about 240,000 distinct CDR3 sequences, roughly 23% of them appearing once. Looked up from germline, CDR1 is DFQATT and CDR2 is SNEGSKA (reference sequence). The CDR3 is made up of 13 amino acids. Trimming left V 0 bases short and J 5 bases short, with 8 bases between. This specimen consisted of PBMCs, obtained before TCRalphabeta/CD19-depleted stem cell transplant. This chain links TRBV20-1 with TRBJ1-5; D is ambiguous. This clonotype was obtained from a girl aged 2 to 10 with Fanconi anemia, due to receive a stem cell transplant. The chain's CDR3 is CSARDRGYQPQHF. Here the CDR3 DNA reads TGCAGTGCTAGAGATCGGGGATATCAGCCCCAGCATTTT.